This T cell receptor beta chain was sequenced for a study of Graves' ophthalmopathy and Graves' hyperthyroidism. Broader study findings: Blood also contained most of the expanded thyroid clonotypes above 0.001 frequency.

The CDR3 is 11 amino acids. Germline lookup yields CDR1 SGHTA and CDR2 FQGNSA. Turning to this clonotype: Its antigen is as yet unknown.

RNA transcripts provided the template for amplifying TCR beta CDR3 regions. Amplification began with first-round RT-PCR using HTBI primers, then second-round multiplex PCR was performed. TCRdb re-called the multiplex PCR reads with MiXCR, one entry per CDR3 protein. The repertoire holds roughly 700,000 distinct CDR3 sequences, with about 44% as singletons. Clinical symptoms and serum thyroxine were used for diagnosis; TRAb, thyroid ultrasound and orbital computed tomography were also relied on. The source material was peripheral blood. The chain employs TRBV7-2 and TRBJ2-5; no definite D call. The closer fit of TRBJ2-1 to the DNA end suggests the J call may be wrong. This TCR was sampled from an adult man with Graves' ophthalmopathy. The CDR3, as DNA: TGTGCCAGCAGCGAGGAGAATGAGCAGTTCTTC. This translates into CASSEENEQFF.